The TCR beta chain under discussion was sequenced for a study of blood T cell repertoires in COVID-19. Overall study: Samples of COVID-19 (acute and convalescent) were obtained from the United States, Italy and Spain.

This CDR3 spans 19 amino acids. The ends were cut back, 5 bases at V and 9 bases at J, with 29 bases in the middle. The V gene's germline CDR1 is MNHNY and CDR2 SVGAGI (reference sequence). Sequencing was performed with immunoSEQ multiplex PCR; in TCRdb, only in-frame clones are kept and a portion is missing. Of under 100,000 clones listed, roughly nine tenths are singletons. The specimen sequenced was peripheral blood. The chain links TRBV6-6 to TRBJ1-6; D is possibly TRBD1 (5 bases). The sequence derives from a man younger than 45 with acute or convalescent COVID-19. CDR3 bases: TGTGCCAGCAGTCCGCGACGAAGGGGACGGATAGATAGCGGTTCACCCCTCCACTTT. Its translation: CASSPRRRGRIDSGSPLHF.